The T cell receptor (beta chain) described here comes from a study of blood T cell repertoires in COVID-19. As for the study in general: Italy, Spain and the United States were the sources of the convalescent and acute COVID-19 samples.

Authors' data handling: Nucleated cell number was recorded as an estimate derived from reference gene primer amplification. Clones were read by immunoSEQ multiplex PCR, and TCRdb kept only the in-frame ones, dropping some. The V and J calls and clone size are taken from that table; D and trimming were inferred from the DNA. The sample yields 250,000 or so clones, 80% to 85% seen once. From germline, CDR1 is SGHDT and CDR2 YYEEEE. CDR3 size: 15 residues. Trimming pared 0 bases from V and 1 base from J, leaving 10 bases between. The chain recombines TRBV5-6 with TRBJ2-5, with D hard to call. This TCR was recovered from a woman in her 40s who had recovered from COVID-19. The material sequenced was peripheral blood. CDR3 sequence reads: CASSLVSASQETQYF. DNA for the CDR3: TGTGCCAGCAGCTTGGTATCTGCCAGCCAAGAGACCCAGTACTTC.